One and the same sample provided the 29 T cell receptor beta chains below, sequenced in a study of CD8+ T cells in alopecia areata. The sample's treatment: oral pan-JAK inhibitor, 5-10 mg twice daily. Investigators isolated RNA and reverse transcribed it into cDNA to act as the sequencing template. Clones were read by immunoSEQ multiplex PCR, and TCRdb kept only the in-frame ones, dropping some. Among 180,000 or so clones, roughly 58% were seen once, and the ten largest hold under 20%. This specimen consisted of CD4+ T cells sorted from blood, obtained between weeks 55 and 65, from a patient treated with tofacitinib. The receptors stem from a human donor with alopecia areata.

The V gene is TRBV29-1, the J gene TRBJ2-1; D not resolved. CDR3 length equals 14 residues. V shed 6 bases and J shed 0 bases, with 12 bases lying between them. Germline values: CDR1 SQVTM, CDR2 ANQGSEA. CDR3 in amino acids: CSVLIGSSYNEQFF. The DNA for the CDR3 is TGCAGCGTCCTTATCGGAAGCTCCTACAATGAGCAGTTCTTC.

CDR3 in DNA: TGTGCCAGCAGCATGGGACGGGTTAGAACATTGACTGAAGCTTTCTTT. It translates to CASSMGRVRTLTEAFF. The chain carries TRBV7-3 and TRBJ1-1, with D tentatively TRBD1 (5 bases). The CDR3 spans 16 residues. Trimming pared 5 bases from V and 5 bases from J, leaving 21 bases between. Germline loops: CDR1 SGHTA, CDR2 FQGTGA.

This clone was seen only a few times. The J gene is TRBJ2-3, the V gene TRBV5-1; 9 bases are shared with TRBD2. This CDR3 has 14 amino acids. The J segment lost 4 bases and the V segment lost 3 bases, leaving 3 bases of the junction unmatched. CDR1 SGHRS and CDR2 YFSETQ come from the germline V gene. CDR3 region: CASSYGTSSDTQYF. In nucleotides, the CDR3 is TGCGCCAGCAGCTATGGGACTAGCTCAGATACGCAGTATTTT.

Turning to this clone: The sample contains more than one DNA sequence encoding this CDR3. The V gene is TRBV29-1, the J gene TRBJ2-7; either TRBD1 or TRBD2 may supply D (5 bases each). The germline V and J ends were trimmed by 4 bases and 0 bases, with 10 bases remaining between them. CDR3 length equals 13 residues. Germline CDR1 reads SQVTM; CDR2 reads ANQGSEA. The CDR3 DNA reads TGCAGCGTTGGTGCAGGGAGCTCCTACGAGCAGTACTTC. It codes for CSVGAGSSYEQYF.

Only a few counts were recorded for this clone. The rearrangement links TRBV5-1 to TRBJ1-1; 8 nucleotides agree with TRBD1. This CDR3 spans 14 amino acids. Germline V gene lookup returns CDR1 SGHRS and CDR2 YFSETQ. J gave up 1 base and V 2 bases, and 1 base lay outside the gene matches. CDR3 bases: TGCGCCAGCAGCTTCAGGGGGCAGAACACTGAAGCTTTCTTT. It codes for CASSFRGQNTEAFF.

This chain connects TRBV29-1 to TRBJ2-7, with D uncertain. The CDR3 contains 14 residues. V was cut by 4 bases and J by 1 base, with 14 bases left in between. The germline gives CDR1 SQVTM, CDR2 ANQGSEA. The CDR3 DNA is TGCAGCGTTGGTAGTAGGTTAGGGTCCTACGAGCAGTACTTC. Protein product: CSVGSRLGSYEQYF.

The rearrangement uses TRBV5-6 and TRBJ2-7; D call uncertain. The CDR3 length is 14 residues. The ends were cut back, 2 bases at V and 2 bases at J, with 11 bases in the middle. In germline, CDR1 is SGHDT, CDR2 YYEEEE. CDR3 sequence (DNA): TGTGCCAGCAGCTTTTCGCCGACTCCCTACGAGCAGTACTTC. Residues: CASSFSPTPYEQYF.

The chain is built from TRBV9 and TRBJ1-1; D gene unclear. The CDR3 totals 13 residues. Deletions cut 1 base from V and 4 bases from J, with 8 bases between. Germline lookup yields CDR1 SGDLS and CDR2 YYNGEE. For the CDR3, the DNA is TGTGCCAGCAGCGTACAAGGGTTCACTGAAGCTTTCTTT. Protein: CASSVQGFTEAFF.

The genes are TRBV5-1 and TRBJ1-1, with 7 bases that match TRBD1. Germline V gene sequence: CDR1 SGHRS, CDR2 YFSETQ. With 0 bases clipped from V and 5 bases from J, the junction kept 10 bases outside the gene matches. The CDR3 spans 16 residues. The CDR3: CASSLGGRQGITEAFF. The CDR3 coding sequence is TGCGCCAGCAGCTTGGGGGGCCGACAGGGAATAACTGAAGCTTTCTTT.

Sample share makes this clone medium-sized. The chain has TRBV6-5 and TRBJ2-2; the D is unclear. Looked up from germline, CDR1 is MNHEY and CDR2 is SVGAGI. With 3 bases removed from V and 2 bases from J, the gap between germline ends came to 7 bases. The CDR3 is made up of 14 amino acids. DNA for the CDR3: TGTGCCAGCAGTTATGAGGTTAACACCGGGGAGCTGTTTTTT. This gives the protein CASSYEVNTGELFF.

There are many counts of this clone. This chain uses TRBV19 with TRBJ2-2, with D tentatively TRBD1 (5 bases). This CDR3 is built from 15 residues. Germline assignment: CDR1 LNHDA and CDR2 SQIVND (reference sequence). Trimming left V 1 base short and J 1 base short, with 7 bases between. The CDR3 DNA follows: TGTGCCAGTAGTATAGCCACAGGGAACACCGGGGAGCTGTTTTTT. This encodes CASSIATGNTGELFF.

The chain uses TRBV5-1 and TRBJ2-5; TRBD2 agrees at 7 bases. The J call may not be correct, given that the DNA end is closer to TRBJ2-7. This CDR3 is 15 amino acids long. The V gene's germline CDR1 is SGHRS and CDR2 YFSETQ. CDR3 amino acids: CASSSGLVPTYEQYF. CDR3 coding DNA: TGCGCCAGCAGCTCAGGACTAGTCCCCACCTACGAGCAGTACTTC.

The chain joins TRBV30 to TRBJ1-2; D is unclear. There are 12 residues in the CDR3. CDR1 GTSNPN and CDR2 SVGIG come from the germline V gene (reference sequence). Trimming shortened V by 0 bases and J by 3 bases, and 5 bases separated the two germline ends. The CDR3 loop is CAWSVTDYGYTF. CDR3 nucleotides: TGTGCCTGGAGTGTAACAGACTATGGCTACACCTTC. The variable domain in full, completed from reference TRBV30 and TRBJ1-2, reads SQTIHQWPATLVQPVGSPLSLECTVEGTSNPNLYWYRQAAGRGLQLLFYSVGIGQISSEVPQNLSASRPQDRQFILSSKKLLLSDSGFYLCAWSVTDYGYTFGSGTRLTVV.

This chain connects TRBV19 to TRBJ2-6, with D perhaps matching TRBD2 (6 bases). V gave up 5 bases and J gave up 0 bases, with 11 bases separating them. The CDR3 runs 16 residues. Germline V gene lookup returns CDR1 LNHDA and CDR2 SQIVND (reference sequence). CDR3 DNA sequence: TGTGCCAGTAGTTCCCCCGGGAGCTCTGGGGCCAACGTCCTGACTTTC. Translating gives CASSSPGSSGANVLTF.

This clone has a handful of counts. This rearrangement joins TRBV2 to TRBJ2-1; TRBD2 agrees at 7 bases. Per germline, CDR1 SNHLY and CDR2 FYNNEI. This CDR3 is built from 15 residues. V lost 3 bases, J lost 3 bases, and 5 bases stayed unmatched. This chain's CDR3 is CASSEDGRIYNEQFF. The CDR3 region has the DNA TGTGCCAGCAGTGAGGACGGGAGGATCTACAATGAGCAGTTCTTC.

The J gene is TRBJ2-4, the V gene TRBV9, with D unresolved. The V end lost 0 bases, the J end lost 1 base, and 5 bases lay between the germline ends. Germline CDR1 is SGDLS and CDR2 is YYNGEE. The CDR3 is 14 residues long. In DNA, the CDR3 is TGTGCCAGCAGCGTAGGGTGGGCCAAAAACATTCAGTACTTC. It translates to CASSVGWAKNIQYF.

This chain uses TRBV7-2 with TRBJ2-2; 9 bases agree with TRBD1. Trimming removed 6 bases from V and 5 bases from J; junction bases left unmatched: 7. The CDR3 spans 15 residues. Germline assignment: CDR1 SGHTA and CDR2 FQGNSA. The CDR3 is CASRSGTGRTGELFF. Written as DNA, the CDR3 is TGTGCCAGCAGATCCGGGACAGGGCGAACCGGGGAGCTGTTTTTT.

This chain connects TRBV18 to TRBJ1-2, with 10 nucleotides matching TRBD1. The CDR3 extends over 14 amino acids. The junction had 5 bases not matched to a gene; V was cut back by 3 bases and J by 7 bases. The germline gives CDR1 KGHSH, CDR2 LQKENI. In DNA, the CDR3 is TGTGCCAGCTCACCGTACCGGGACAGGGGTGGCTACACCTTC. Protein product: CASSPYRDRGGYTF.

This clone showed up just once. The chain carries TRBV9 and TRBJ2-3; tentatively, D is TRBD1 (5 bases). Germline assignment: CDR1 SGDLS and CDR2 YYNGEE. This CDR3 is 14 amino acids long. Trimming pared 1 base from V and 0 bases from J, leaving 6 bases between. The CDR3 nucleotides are TGTGCCAGCAGCGTAAGGGGAAGCACAGATACGCAGTATTTT. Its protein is CASSVRGSTDTQYF. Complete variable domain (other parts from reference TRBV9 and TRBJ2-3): DSGVTQTPKHLITATGQRVTLRCSPRSGDLSVYWYQQSLDQGLQFLIQYYNGEERAKGNILERFSAQQFPDLHSELNLSSLELGDSALYFCASSVRGSTDTQYFGPGTRLTVL.

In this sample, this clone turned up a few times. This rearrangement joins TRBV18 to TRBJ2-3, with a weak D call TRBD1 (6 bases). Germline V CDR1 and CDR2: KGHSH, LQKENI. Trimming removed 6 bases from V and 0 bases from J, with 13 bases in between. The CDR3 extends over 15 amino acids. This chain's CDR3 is CASSQGTRSTDTQYF. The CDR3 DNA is TGTGCCAGCTCTCAGGGGACAAGAAGCACAGATACGCAGTATTTT.

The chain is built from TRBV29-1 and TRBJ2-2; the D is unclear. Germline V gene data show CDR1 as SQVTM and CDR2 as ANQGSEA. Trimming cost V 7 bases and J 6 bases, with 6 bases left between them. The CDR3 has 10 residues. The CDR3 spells CSAGSGELFF. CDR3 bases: TGCAGCGCCGGGTCCGGGGAGCTGTTTTTT.

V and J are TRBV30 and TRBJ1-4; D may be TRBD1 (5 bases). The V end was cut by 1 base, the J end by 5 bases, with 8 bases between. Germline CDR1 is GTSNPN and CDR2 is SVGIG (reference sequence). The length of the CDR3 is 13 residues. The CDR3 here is CAWSGDWNEKLFF. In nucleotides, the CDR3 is TGTGCCTGGAGTGGGGACTGGAATGAAAAACTGTTTTTT.

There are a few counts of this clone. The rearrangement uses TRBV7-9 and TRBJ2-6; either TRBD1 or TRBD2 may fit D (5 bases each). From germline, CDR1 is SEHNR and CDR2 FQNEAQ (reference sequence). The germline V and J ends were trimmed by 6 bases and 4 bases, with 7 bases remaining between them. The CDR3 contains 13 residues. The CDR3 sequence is CASSGTGANVLTF. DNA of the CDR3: TGTGCCAGCAGTGGGACGGGGGCCAACGTCCTGACTTTC.

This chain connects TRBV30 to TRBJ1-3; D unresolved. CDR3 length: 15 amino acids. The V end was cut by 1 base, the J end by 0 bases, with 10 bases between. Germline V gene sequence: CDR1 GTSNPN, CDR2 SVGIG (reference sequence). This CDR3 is CAWSGKGISGNTIYF. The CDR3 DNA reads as TGTGCCTGGAGTGGGAAGGGCATCTCTGGAAACACCATATATTTT.

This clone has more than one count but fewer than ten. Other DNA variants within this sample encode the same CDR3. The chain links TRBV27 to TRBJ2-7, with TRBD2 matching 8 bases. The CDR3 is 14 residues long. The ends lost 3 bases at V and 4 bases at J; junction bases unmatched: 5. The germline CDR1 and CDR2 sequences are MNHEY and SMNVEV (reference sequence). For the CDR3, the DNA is TGTGCCAGCAGTTTTGGCGGGGGGCCTTACGAGCAGTACTTC. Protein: CASSFGGGPYEQYF.

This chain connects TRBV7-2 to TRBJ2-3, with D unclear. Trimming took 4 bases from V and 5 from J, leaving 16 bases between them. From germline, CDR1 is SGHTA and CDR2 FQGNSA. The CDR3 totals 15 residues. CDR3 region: CASSSPRPVGDTQYF. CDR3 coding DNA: TGTGCCAGCAGCTCACCGAGGCCCGTTGGAGATACGCAGTATTTT. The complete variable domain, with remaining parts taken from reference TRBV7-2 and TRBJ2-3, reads GAGVSQSPSNKVTEKGKDVELRCDPISGHTALYWYRQSLGQGLEFLIYFQGNSAPDKSGLPSDRFSAERTGGSVSTLTIQRTQQEDSAVYLCASSSPRPVGDTQYFGPGTRLTVL.

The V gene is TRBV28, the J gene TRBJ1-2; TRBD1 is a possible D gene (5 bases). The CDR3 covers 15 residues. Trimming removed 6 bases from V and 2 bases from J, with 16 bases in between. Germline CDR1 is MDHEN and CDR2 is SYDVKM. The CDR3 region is CASSPGGTGNYGYTF. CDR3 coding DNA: TGTGCCAGCAGCCCGGGAGGGACGGGGAACTATGGCTACACCTTC.

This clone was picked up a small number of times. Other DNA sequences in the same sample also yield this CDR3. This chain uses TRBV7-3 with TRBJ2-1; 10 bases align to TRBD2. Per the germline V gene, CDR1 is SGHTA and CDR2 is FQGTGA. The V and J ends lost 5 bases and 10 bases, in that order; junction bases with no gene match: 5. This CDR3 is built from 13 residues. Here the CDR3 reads CASSPSGGYEQFF. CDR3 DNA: TGTGCCAGCAGCCCTAGCGGGGGTTACGAGCAGTTCTTC.

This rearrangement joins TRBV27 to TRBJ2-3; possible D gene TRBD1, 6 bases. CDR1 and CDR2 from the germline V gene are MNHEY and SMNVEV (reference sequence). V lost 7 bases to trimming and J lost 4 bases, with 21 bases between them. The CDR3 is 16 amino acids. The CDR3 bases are TGTGCCAGCACCGACGTGTCTTTATGGGGGCCAGATACGCAGTATTTT. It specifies CASTDVSLWGPDTQYF.